Listed below are T cell receptor beta chains from one sample, sequenced in a study of blood T cell repertoires in COVID-19. The assay was immunoSEQ multiplex PCR, and TCRdb's table has in-frame clones only and misses some. Here the sample spans approximately 120,000 clones, less than 90% being singletons. Sequenced material: peripheral blood. The receptors originated from a woman in her sixties or seventies with acute or convalescent COVID-19. Each CDR3 is given with its conserved first and last residue. A D gene is named only where the DNA matches it firmly. Size tells how often a clone was seen (once, few, many) or the class of an expanded clone, and some rows leave it out.

abundance,v_gene,d_gene,j_gene,CDR3nt,CDR3aa
.,TRBV5-1,.,TRBJ1-2,TGCGCCAGCAGCTTGGGTCATGGGGGGAGCTATGGCTACACCTTC,CASSLGHGGSYGYTF
.,TRBV6-6,.,TRBJ2-2,TGTGCCAGCAGTTATAACAGGGCGGACGGGGAGCTGTTTTTT,CASSYNRADGELFF
.,TRBV3-1/TRBV3-2,.,TRBJ2-3,TGTGCCAGCAGCCCTACAGCGGGAGATACGCAGTATTTT,CASSPTAGDTQYF
few,TRBV6-5,TRBD1,TRBJ1-2,TGTGCCAGCAGCGAGACAGGGAACTATGGCTACACCTTC,CASSETGNYGYTF
.,TRBV7-3,TRBD2,TRBJ2-2,TGTGCCAGCAGCTCGTCAGCGGGGGTGAACACCGGGGAGCTGTTTTTT,CASSSSAGVNTGELFF
.,TRBV6-2/TRBV6-3,.,TRBJ2-3,TGTGCCAGCAGCCATATAGATACGCAGTATTTT,CASSHIDTQYF
once,TRBV4-2,TRBD2,TRBJ2-3,TGTGCCAGCAGCCAAGATAGCACTAGCGGCACAGATACGCAGTATTTT,CASSQDSTSGTDTQYF
.,TRBV20-1,.,TRBJ2-7,TGCAGTGCTAGTGGACATTCCTCCTACGAGCAGTACTTC,CSASGHSSYEQYF
.,TRBV18,.,TRBJ2-5,TGTGCCAGCTCGCCGAGGGGGGAGACCCAGTACTTC,CASSPRGETQYF
.,TRBV11-2,.,TRBJ2-2,TGTGCCAGCAGCTTATCTCCGTTAGGGGGGGGCACCGGGGAGCTGTTTTTT,CASSLSPLGGGTGELFF
.,TRBV30,.,TRBJ2-1,TGTGCCTGGGGTTCACAGGTCCCAAATGAGCAGTTCTTC,CAWGSQVPNEQFF
once,TRBV30,TRBD1,TRBJ1-2,TGTGCCTGGAGTGTACAGGGGAGCTATGGCTACACCTTC,CAWSVQGSYGYTF
.,TRBV10-3,.,TRBJ1-5,TGTGCCATCTCCGGAACAGATCATAATCAGCCCCAGCATTTT,CAISGTDHNQPQHF
.,TRBV18,.,TRBJ1-3,TGTGCCAGCTCACCTGCCGGCTCTGGAAACACCATATATTTT,CASSPAGSGNTIYF
.,TRBV4-2,TRBD2,TRBJ2-7,TGTGCCAGCAGCCTAGGGGAGACTAGCGGGGGGAATACCTACGAGCAGTACTTC,CASSLGETSGGNTYEQYF
.,TRBV30,TRBD1,TRBJ2-7,TGTGCCTGGAGAGGGACAGGGATAGGCGAGCAGTACTTC,CAWRGTGIGEQYF
.,TRBV11-2,.,TRBJ2-1,TGTGCCAGCAGCCCACGTCGGGGACTGGGCCGATACAATGAGCAGTTCTTC,CASSPRRGLGRYNEQFF
.,TRBV7-3,TRBD2,TRBJ2-3,TGTGCCAGCAGCCAGTCAGGACTAGCTGATACGCAGTATTTT,CASSQSGLADTQYF
few,TRBV7-3,.,TRBJ1-1,TGTGCCAGCCGGTGGAGCCCGAACACTGAAGCTTTCTTT,CASRWSPNTEAFF
.,TRBV25-1,.,TRBJ2-7,TGTGCCAGCAGGCCCCCGGCGGCGTACGAGCAGTACTTC,CASRPPAAYEQYF
few,TRBV6-2/TRBV6-3,TRBD1,TRBJ1-2,TGTGCCAGCAGTACGACAGGGAGCGGTGGCTACACCTTC,CASSTTGSGGYTF
.,TRBV28,TRBD1,TRBJ1-5,TGTGCCAGCAGTCCAGGGGGCGGAAGCAATCAGCCCCAGCATTTT,CASSPGGGSNQPQHF